The present entry profiles one T cell receptor (beta chain) with its context. Seattle researchers signed up patients amid active infection and tracked them longitudinally. The CDR3 sequence is 13 residues long. Trimming took off 7 bases at V and 5 bases at J, with 14 bases between the two ends. CDR1 and CDR2 from the germline V gene are LNHDA and SQIVND (reference sequence). The sample comes from a study of blood T cell repertoires in COVID-19. Study as a whole: From T cells, B-cell-depleted T cells, or PBMCs came the material, which was cDNA or gDNA.

Sequencing used immunoSEQ multiplex PCR; TCRdb keeps in-frame clones, though not all of them. The profile shows roughly 300,000 clones, 84% of them singletons. The gene calls are TRBV19 and TRBJ1-1; maybe TRBD1 (5 bases). What was sequenced was peripheral blood. The sequence was obtained from a human donor with COVID-19, enrolled during active disease. The donor label of this sample is uncertain. Here the CDR3 reads CASTSGGGTEAFF. In nucleotides, the CDR3 is TGTGCCAGTACCTCTGGGGGGGGGACTGAAGCTTTCTTT.